These T cell receptor beta chains were read from a single sample in a study of blood T cell repertoires in COVID-19. Only in-frame clones appear in the TCRdb table, and some are missing; sequencing was by immunoSEQ multiplex PCR. The table includes approximately 210,000 clones, approximately 84% detected once. What was sequenced was peripheral blood. Receptors originate from a middle-aged man with active or convalescent COVID-19. The conserved cysteine and the conserved F or W are not part of the CDR3 here.

V	J	CDR3
TRBV5-6	TRBJ1-4	ASSSPGGINEKLF
TRBV28	TRBJ1-5	ASSLIGRTNQPQH
TRBV3-1/TRBV3-2	TRBJ1-2	ASSQGQFQSIYGYT
TRBV18	TRBJ1-1	ASSGSTGTGEF
TRBV10-1	TRBJ2-7	ASSEGTTYEQY
TRBV4-1	TRBJ2-1	ASSQFRGPPHNEQF
TRBV21-1	TRBJ1-2	ASSKGDRGVPYYGYT
TRBV7-3	TRBJ1-1	ASSLQGNTEAF
TRBV11-2	TRBJ1-1	ASTGVSMTEAF
TRBV3-1/TRBV3-2	TRBJ2-7	ASSRTLGRGGKFYEQY
TRBV7-6	TRBJ1-3	ASSLFRESGNTIY
TRBV10-1	TRBJ2-3	ASSDQWGQGADTQY
TRBV5-1	TRBJ2-3	ASSLSGTGANSDTQY
TRBV19	TRBJ1-5	ASTPGWGYSNQPQH
TRBV5-1	TRBJ1-6	ASSLTVSNSPLH
TRBV7-3	TRBJ2-1	ASSLGQGAYNEQF
TRBV6-5	TRBJ1-1	ASSYRGSSVTEAF
TRBV29-1	TRBJ2-3	SVASGGVTDTQY
TRBV5-8	TRBJ1-2	ASSLPGGNYGYT
TRBV27	TRBJ2-7	ASSLSANRGRNEQY
TRBV11-2	TRBJ2-7	ASSPGLASSYEQY
TRBV28	TRBJ1-6	AAGGQTHNSPLH
TRBV6-6	TRBJ2-1	ASSEGLAGAYNEQF
TRBV2	TRBJ1-2	ASSEIEVSYGYT
TRBV13	TRBJ1-1	ASSLGVKTPGEAF
TRBV5-1	TRBJ1-6	ASSDGQGASFYSPLH
TRBV30	TRBJ1-4	AWSSRGWDEKLF
TRBV28	TRBJ2-4	ASSTLGQPKNIQY
TRBV6-6	TRBJ2-1	ASSYSGTEGYNEQF
TRBV5-5	TRBJ2-7	ASSLNYEQY
TRBV27	TRBJ2-1	ASSRDRGPYNEQF
TRBV18	TRBJ1-4	ASSRLGEKLF
TRBV10-3	TRBJ2-1	ATSGTGFDNEQF
TRBV25-1	TRBJ1-5	ASSGQGGQPQH
TRBV10-3	TRBJ1-4	AIRSGKDEKLF
TRBV19	TRBJ1-2	ASSIPNQGPSTNYGYT
TRBV24-1	TRBJ1-5	ATSAPGQGPDQPQH
TRBV6-6	TRBJ1-2	ASRMDRDYGYT
TRBV6-5	TRBJ2-3	ASSRTLAGTDTQY
TRBV28	TRBJ1-6	ASQGNYSPLH
TRBV4-2	TRBJ1-5	ASSTGTGGLESNQPQH
TRBV5-1	TRBJ2-2	ASSFLTSGSGTGELF
TRBV11-2	TRBJ2-6	ASSLLGTGSGANVLT
TRBV6-5	TRBJ1-2	ASNPGVSTYGYT
TRBV18	TRBJ1-4	ASSPPSARGEKLF
TRBV5-4	TRBJ2-1	ASSFGGTSYNEQF
TRBV6-5	TRBJ2-1	ASTRQGWSNEQF
TRBV3-1/TRBV3-2	TRBJ1-5	ASSQYGQPQH
TRBV19	TRBJ1-2	ASGGRGEANYGYT
TRBV7-3	TRBJ2-5	ASSLQGTGETQY
TRBV20-1	TRBJ2-2	SASPEPGLGTGELF
TRBV5-1	TRBJ2-3	ASSLEAGALSTDTQY
TRBV30	TRBJ1-3	AWRGQVSGPLY
TRBV6-2/TRBV6-3	TRBJ1-2	ASSLGGAGERRKRDGYT
TRBV6-5	TRBJ1-2	ASSYGQIYGYT